The 26 T cell receptor beta chains given below trace back to one sample, sequenced in a study of blood T cells in healthy people across ages. Alongside a J-beta primer mix, a sample-barcoded 5' primer served in a second PCR lasting 7 to 11 cycles. TCRdb passed the 5' RACE reads through MiXCR, listing each CDR3 protein once. The sample consists of about 800,000 distinct CDR3 sequences, about 25% of them appearing once. These records were also assigned to another study, of T cells of mothers and their children.

The sequencing input was blood. The source is a boy under 18 in good health.

The chain combines TRBV6-6 with TRBJ2-1; 11 bases line up with TRBD1. Germline V CDR1 and CDR2: MNHNY, SVGAGI (reference sequence). V trimming: 7 bases; J trimming: 6 bases; junction bases outside the gene matches: 5. This CDR3 region has 14 residues. The CDR3 sequence: CASTWGTGGNEQFF. CDR3 in DNA: TGTGCCAGCACCTGGGGGACAGGGGGCAATGAGCAGTTCTTC.

The CDR3 nucleotides read TGTGCCAGCAGTGCGACTCCGGGACTAGCGGGAGAGAACATTCAGTACTTC. Its protein product is CASSATPGLAGENIQYF. The chain is built from TRBV27 and TRBJ2-4; TRBD2 matches 14 bases. J was trimmed by 7 bases and V by 5 bases; bases with no gene match: 10. CDR3 length: 17 amino acids. Per germline, CDR1 MNHEY and CDR2 SMNVEV (reference sequence).

This clonotype turned up a few times. The V and J genes are TRBV20-1 and TRBJ2-2; TRBD1 agrees at 7 bases. The CDR3 totals 15 residues. Germline V gene sequence: CDR1 DFQATT, CDR2 SNEGSKA (reference sequence). The trim removed 3 bases at V and 1 base at J, leaving 5 bases unmatched. CDR3 loop: CSARYRDRNTGELFF. The CDR3 nucleotides are TGCAGTGCTAGGTACCGGGACAGGAACACCGGGGAGCTGTTTTTT.

In this sample, this clonotype turned up a few times. The V and J genes are TRBV20-1 and TRBJ1-6; D might be TRBD1 (5 bases). Trimming shortened V by 6 bases and J by 6 bases, and 9 bases separated the two germline ends. Germline CDR1 and CDR2: DFQATT and SNEGSKA (reference sequence). The CDR3 loop spans 12 amino acids. The CDR3 sequence: CSALGGNSPLHF. CDR3 nucleotides: TGCAGTGCCCTCGGGGGTAATTCACCCCTCCACTTT.

This clonotype has ten or more counts. This chain links TRBV24-1 with TRBJ2-3; D not certain. V lost 3 bases and J lost 6, with 12 bases in between. The CDR3 extends over 14 amino acids. CDR1 and CDR2 (germline): KGHDR, SFDVKD. The CDR3 region is CATSDPVKPDTQYF. In DNA form, the CDR3 reads TGTGCCACCAGTGATCCAGTAAAGCCGGATACGCAGTATTTT.

The chain recombines TRBV21-1 with TRBJ1-1; the DNA was not used to check the table's D call, TRBD1. TRBV21-1 is deemed a pseudogene. The CDR3 is 16 amino acids. The CDR3 protein is CASSFTPGRTDTEAFF. CDR3 coding DNA: TGTGCCAGCAGCTTTACACCGGGTAGGACAGACACTGAAGCTTTCTTT.

The rearrangement uses TRBV12-3 or TRBV12-4 and TRBJ2-7; 8 bases are shared with TRBD2. V shed 5 bases and J 3 bases; nucleotides not matched to a gene: 15. There are 17 residues in the CDR3. CDR3 DNA sequence: TGTGCCAGCAGTCATAGCGGGGTTTCTCTAGATTTCTACGAGCAGTACTTC. It encodes CASSHSGVSLDFYEQYF.

The chain couples TRBV2 to TRBJ1-5; D may be TRBD1 (6 bases). Germline lookup yields CDR1 SNHLY and CDR2 FYNNEI. The V end lost 10 bases, the J end lost 3 bases, and 16 bases lay between the germline ends. The CDR3 consists of 14 residues. The CDR3 nucleotides are TGTGCCACCAAGGGGGGTCTACTCAATCAGCCCCAGCATTTT. Translation: CATKGGLLNQPQHF.

This clonotype was counted only a few times. The CDR3 nucleotides are TGTGCCAGCAGCCCGTCGGGGCCCCACGCCGAGCAGTACTTC. The encoded protein is CASSPSGPHAEQYF. The gene calls are TRBV12-3 or TRBV12-4 and TRBJ2-7; possibly TRBD1 or TRBD2 for D (5 bases each). CDR3 size: 14 residues. V lost 6 bases to trimming and J lost 6 bases, with 18 bases between them.

The chain has TRBV20-1 and TRBJ2-5; D remains ambiguous. The germline gives CDR1 DFQATT, CDR2 SNEGSKA (reference sequence). V dropped 3 bases and J dropped 5 bases, with 13 bases sitting between them. The CDR3 has 13 amino acids. The CDR3 sequence: CSARADGRETQYF. The DNA of the CDR3 is TGCAGTGCTAGGGCGGATGGGCGGGAGACCCAGTACTTC.

This clonotype was counted only a few times. This chain links TRBV2 with TRBJ2-6; 8 positions match TRBD2. CDR1 SNHLY and CDR2 FYNNEI come from the germline V gene. The CDR3 is 16 amino acids. J was trimmed by 8 bases and V by 6 bases; bases with no gene match: 12. The CDR3 nucleotides read TGTGCCAGCAGGCCGGCGGGGGGCGAGAGGTCCAACGTCCTGACTTTC. Protein product: CASRPAGGERSNVLTF. Complete variable domain (other parts from reference TRBV2 and TRBJ2-6): EPEVTQTPSHQVTQMGQEVILRCVPISNHLYFYWYRQILGQKVEFLVSFYNNEISEKSEIFDDQFSVERPDGSNFTLKIRSTKLEDSAMYFCASRPAGGERSNVLTFGAGSRLTVL.

This chain uses TRBV20-1 with TRBJ2-3, with D possibly TRBD1 on 5 matching bases. Germline CDR1 reads DFQATT; CDR2 reads SNEGSKA (reference sequence). Trimming removed 2 bases at V and 0 bases at J, with 12 bases between. This CDR3 is built from 15 residues. CDR3 DNA: TGCAGTGCTAGAAGTGGCAGGGTTAGCACAGATACGCAGTATTTT. Translation gives CSARSGRVSTDTQYF.

A remark on this clonotype: Since the CDR3 does not end with the conserved phenylalanine or tryptophan, this likely comes from a read error. The chain uses TRBV4-1 and TRBJ2-7, with 8 bases that match TRBD2. The CDR3 contains 14 residues. The germline CDR1 and CDR2 sequences are MGHRA and YSYEKL. V gave up 1 base and J gave up 5 bases; unmatched junction bases: 4. The CDR3 DNA reads as TGCGCCAGCAGCCAAGCGGGAGGGCCGGACGAGCAGTACTCC. Amino acid sequence: CASSQAGGPDEQYS.

About this clonotype itself: The junction departs from germline at one end; a sequencing error may be responsible. Here the CDR3 DNA reads TGCGCCAGCAGTCAATTGAAGAATGCAAAACTGTTTTTT. This encodes CASSQLKNAKLFF. The chain employs TRBV4-3 and TRBJ1-4; unclear D gene. Germline V lookup: CDR1 LGHNA, CDR2 YSLEER. This CDR3 has 13 residues.

J is TRBJ1-2 and V is TRBV20-1; no definite D call. The CDR3 runs to 12 residues. Germline-derived CDR1 and CDR2 are DFQATT and SNEGSKA (reference sequence). DNA of the CDR3: TGCAGCCCAAGGCGACAAAACTATGGCTACACCTTC. This codes for CSPRRQNYGYTF.

V usage is TRBV15 and J usage is TRBJ2-4, with 9 bases that match TRBD1. This CDR3 spans 15 amino acids. Germline V lookup: CDR1 LNHNV, CDR2 YYDKDF (reference sequence). J gave up 4 bases and V 0 bases, and 1 base lay outside the gene matches. CDR3 sequence: CATSRDGTGKNIQYF. In nucleotides, the CDR3 is TGTGCCACCAGCAGAGATGGGACAGGGAAAAACATTCAGTACTTC.

This clonotype was detected only a few times. CDR3 loop: CASSDVNTEAFF. CDR3 bases: TGTGCCAGCAGTGATGTGAACACTGAAGCTTTCTTT. The V call is TRBV2, the J call TRBJ1-1; D uncertain. Trimming removed 3 bases at V and 0 bases at J, with 2 bases between. The CDR3 consists of 12 residues. Germline lookup yields CDR1 SNHLY and CDR2 FYNNEI.

This chain joins TRBV9 and TRBJ2-2, with no clear D. Germline V gene data show CDR1 as SGDLS and CDR2 as YYNGEE. V shed 6 bases and J shed 2 bases, with 14 bases lying between them. The CDR3 is 15 amino acids. This CDR3 reads CASNPRGPNTGELFF. In DNA form, the CDR3 reads TGTGCCAGCAATCCTCGCGGCCCCAACACCGGGGAGCTGTTTTTT.

This clonotype was observed a few times. This chain joins TRBV25-1 and TRBJ2-3; the match to TRBD1 covers 7 bases. The germline V gene has CDR1 MGHDK and CDR2 SYGVNS. This CDR3 has 14 residues. The ends lost 5 bases at V and 4 bases at J; junction bases unmatched: 6. The CDR3 DNA reads TGTGCCAGCAGTCCCCGAGGGGGCGCAGATACGCAGTATTTT. It codes for CASSPRGGADTQYF. The whole variable domain, remainder taken from reference TRBV25-1 and TRBJ2-3, is EADIYQTPRYLVIGTGKKITLECSQTMGHDKMYWYQQDPGMELHLIHYSYGVNSTEKGDLSSESTVSRIRTEHFPLTLESARPSHTSQYLCASSPRGGADTQYFGPGTRLTVL.

This clonotype was recorded a few times. The chain links TRBV9 to TRBJ2-7; 11 positions match TRBD1. The CDR3 extends over 15 amino acids. Germline CDR1 is SGDLS and CDR2 is YYNGEE. The junction had 3 bases not matched to a gene; V was cut back by 0 bases and J by 4 bases. CDR3 nucleotide sequence: TGTGCCAGCAGCGTAGGGACAGGGGGCTTGTACGAGCAGTACTTC. It is translated as CASSVGTGGLYEQYF.

This clonotype was seen only once. The chain employs TRBV7-2 and TRBJ2-1; the match to TRBD2 covers 8 bases. V lost 5 bases, J lost 3 bases, and 12 bases stayed unmatched. CDR1 and CDR2 (germline): SGHTA, FQGNSA. This CDR3 contains 17 residues. The DNA for the CDR3 is TGTGCCAGCAGCCACACGAACGGGGGGGCCCTCTACAATGAGCAGTTCTTC. Its translation is CASSHTNGGALYNEQFF.

This chain uses TRBV6-2 or TRBV6-3 with TRBJ2-5, with TRBD2 identical over 7 bases. Per germline, CDR1 MNHEY and CDR2 SVGEGT. Germline trimming cut 6 bases from V and 3 bases from J; bases unmatched to any gene: 7. The CDR3 covers 14 residues. The chain's CDR3 is CASSYRDYEETQYF. CDR3 nucleotide sequence: TGTGCCAGCAGCTACCGGGACTACGAAGAGACCCAGTACTTC.

The chain couples TRBV2 to TRBJ2-4; tentative D call: TRBD1 (6 bases). The CDR3 has 13 amino acids. Germline V lookup: CDR1 SNHLY, CDR2 FYNNEI. Trimming removed 9 bases from V and 10 bases from J, with 19 bases in between. The CDR3 spells CASTGNRARIQYF. The CDR3 DNA sequence: TGTGCCAGTACGGGTAACAGGGCGCGGATTCAGTACTTC.

The rearrangement uses TRBV6-5 and TRBJ2-7, with a tentative D call TRBD1 (5 bases). The CDR3 has 15 residues. From germline, CDR1 is MNHEY and CDR2 SVGAGI. V was pared by 6 bases and J by 1 base, with 16 bases between. CDR3 sequence: CASRGQGQHSYEQYF. DNA for the CDR3: TGTGCCAGCAGAGGCCAGGGTCAGCATTCCTACGAGCAGTACTTC.

Only a few counts were recorded for this clonotype. V is TRBV6-5 and J is TRBJ2-7; the D gene is possibly TRBD1 (5 bases). Germline values: CDR1 MNHEY, CDR2 SVGAGI. The CDR3 covers 11 residues. V lost 5 bases and J 9 bases, leaving 11 bases between the germline ends. DNA of the CDR3: TGTGCCAGCAGTCCCGGACACGCGCAGTACTTC. This encodes CASSPGHAQYF.

The sample holds a few counts of this clonotype. J is TRBJ2-2 and V is TRBV20-1; D is unclear. Germline V gene sequence: CDR1 DFQATT, CDR2 SNEGSKA (reference sequence). V was pared by 6 bases and J by 6 bases, with 5 bases between. The CDR3 has 10 residues. The CDR3 coding sequence is TGCAGTGCAGGGTCCGGGGAGCTGTTTTTT. Translated: CSAGSGELFF.